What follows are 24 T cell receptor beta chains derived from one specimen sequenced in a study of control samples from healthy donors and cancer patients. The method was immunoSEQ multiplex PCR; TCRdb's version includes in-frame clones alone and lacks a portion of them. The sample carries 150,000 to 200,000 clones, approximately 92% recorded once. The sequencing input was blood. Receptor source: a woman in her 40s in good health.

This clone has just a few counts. CDR3 coding DNA: TGTGCCAGCAGCCCGGACAGTACGTCACAAAAACTGTTTTTT. It codes for CASSPDSTSQKLFF. The rearrangement links TRBV9 to TRBJ1-4, with D possibly TRBD1 on 6 matching bases. This CDR3 comprises 14 residues. Germline assignment: CDR1 SGDLS and CDR2 YYNGEE. The V gene lost 4 bases and the J gene lost 9 bases, with 16 bases spanning the gap.

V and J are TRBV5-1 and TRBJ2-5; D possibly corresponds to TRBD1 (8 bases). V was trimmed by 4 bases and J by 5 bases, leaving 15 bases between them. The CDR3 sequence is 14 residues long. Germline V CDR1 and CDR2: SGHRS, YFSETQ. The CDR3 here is CASSIDRGGETQYF. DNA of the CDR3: TGCGCCAGCAGCATAGACAGGGGAGGGGAGACCCAGTACTTC.

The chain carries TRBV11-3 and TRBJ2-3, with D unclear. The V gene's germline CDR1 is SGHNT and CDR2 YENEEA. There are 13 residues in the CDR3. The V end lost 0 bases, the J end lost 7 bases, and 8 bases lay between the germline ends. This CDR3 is CASSLDIRNTQYF. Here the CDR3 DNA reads TGTGCCAGCAGCTTAGATATTCGGAATACGCAGTATTTT.

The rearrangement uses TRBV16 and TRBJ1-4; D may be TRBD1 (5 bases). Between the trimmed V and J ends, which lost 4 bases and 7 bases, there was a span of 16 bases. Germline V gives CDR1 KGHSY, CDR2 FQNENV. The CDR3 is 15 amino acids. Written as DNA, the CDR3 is TGTGCCAGCAGCCTCCGCGGGGGGTCAGTTGAAAAACTGTTTTTT. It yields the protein CASSLRGGSVEKLFF.

CDR3 residues: CASSQESPTSDWATQYF. CDR3 sequence (DNA): TGCGCCAGCAGCCAAGAATCTCCGACATCGGATTGGGCTACGCAGTATTTT. The chain is built from TRBV4-1 and TRBJ2-3; D is uncertain. The V and J ends lost 0 bases and 8 bases respectively, with 21 bases between them. The CDR3 runs 17 residues. Germline CDR1 reads MGHRA; CDR2 reads YSYEKL.

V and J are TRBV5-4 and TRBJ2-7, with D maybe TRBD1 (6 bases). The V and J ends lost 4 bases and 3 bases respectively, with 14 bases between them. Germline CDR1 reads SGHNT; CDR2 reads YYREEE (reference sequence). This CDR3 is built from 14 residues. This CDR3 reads CASSPKEDSYEQYF. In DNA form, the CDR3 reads TGTGCCAGCAGCCCTAAGGAGGACAGCTACGAGCAGTACTTC.

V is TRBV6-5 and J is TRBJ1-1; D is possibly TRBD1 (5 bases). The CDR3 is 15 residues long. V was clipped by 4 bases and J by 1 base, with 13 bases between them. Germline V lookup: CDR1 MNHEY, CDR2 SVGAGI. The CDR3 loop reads CASSFGTVKNTEAFF. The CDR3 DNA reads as TGTGCCAGCAGTTTTGGGACCGTAAAGAACACTGAAGCTTTCTTT.

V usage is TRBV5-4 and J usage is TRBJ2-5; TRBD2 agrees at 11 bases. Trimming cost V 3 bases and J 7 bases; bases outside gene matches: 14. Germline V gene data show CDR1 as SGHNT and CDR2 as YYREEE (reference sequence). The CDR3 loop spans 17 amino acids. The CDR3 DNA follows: TGTGCCAGCAGCTCTTTCCTAGCGGGGGGTTCCGTTGGGACCCAGTACTTC. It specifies CASSSFLAGGSVGTQYF.

The CDR3 region is CASSGGGNTGELFF. The CDR3 nucleotides read TGTGCCAGCTCGGGCGGGGGGAATACCGGGGAGCTGTTTTTT. J is TRBJ2-2 and V is TRBV3-1 (or the pseudogene TRBV3-2); 8 bases agree with TRBD2. The CDR3 has 14 amino acids. V lost 8 bases to trimming and J lost 5 bases; unmatched junction nucleotides: 7. The germline gives CDR1 LGHDT, CDR2 YNNKEL (reference sequence).

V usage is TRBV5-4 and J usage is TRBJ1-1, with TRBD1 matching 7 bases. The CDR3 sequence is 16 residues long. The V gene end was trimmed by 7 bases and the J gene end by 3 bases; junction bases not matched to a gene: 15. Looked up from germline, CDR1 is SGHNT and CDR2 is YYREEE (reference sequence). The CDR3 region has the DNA TGTGCCAGCGGCGAGACAGGGTACCGGGCGGACACTGAAGCTTTCTTT. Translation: CASGETGYRADTEAFF.

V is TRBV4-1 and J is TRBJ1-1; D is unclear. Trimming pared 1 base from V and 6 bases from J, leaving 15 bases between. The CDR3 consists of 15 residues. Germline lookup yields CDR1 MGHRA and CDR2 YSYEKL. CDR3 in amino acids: CASSQGGWWEAEAFF. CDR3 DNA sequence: TGCGCCAGCAGCCAAGGGGGATGGTGGGAGGCTGAAGCTTTCTTT.

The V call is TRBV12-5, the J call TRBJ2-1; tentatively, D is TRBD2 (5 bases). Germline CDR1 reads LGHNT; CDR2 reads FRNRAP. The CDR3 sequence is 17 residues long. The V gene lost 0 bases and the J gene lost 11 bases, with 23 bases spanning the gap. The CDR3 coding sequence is TGTGCTAGTGGTTTGGTTAAATCCGACCTCTCACCCGGGAAGCAGTTCTTC. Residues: CASGLVKSDLSPGKQFF.

The CDR3 nucleotides read TGTGCCAGCAGTGAATCGTTTTTGGCCTATGGCTACACCTTC. It specifies CASSESFLAYGYTF. The rearrangement uses TRBV2 and TRBJ1-2; no firm D call. The CDR3 has 14 residues. The ends were cut back, 2 bases at V and 4 bases at J, with 11 bases in the middle. Germline V gene sequence: CDR1 SNHLY, CDR2 FYNNEI.

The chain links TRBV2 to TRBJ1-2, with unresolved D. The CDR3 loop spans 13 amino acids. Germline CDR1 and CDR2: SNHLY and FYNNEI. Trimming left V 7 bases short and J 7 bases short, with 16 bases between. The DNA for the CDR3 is TGTGCCAGCACCCTAGGGAAAACTGGTGGCTACACCTTC. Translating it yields CASTLGKTGGYTF.

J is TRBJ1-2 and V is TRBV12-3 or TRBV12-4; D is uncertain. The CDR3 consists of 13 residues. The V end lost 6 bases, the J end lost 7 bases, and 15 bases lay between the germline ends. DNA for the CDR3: TGTGCCAGCAGCATAACAACTTCCGTTGGCTACACCTTC. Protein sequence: CASSITTSVGYTF.

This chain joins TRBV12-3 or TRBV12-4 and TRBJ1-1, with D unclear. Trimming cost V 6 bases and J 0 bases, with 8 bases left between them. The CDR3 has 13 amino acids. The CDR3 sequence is CASSPDLNTEAFF. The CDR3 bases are TGTGCCAGCAGCCCTGACCTGAACACTGAAGCTTTCTTT.

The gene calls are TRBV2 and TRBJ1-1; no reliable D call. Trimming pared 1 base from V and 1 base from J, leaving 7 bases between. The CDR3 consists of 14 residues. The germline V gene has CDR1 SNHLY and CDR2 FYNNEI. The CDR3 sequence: CASSEVWENTEAFF. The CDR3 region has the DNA TGTGCCAGCAGTGAAGTTTGGGAGAACACTGAAGCTTTCTTT.

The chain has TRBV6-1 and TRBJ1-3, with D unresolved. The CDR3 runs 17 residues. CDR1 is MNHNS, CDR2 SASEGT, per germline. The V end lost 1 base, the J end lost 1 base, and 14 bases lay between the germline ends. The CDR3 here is CASSEVGAELSGNTIYF. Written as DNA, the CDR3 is TGTGCCAGCAGTGAAGTCGGCGCCGAGCTATCTGGAAACACCATATATTTT.

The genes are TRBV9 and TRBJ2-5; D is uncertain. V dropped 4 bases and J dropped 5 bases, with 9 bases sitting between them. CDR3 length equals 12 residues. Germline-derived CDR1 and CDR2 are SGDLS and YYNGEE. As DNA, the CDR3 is TGTGCCAGCAGCCCACAGTTTGAGACCCAGTACTTC. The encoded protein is CASSPQFETQYF.

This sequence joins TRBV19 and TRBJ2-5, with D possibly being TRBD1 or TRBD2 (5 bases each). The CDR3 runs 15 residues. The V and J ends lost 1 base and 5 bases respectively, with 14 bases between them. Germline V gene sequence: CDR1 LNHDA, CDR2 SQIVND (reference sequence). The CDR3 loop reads CASSIVGSEGETQYF. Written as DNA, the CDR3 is TGTGCCAGTAGTATAGTGGGGTCCGAGGGGGAGACCCAGTACTTC. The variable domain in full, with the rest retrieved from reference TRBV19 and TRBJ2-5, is DGGITQSPKYLFRKEGQNVTLSCEQNLNHDAMYWYRQDPGQGLRLIYYSQIVNDFQKGDIAEGYSVSREKKESFPLTVTSAQKNPTAFYLCASSIVGSEGETQYFGPGTRLLVL.

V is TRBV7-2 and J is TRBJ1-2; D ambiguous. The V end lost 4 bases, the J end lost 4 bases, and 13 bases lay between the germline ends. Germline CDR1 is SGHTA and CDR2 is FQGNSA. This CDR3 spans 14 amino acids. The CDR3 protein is CASSSQVGAYGYTF. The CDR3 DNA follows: TGTGCCAGCAGCTCCCAGGTGGGAGCCTATGGCTACACCTTC.

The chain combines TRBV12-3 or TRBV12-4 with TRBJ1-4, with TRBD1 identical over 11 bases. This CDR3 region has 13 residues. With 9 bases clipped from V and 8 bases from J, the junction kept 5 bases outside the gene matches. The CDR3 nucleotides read TGTGCCAGTTACGGGACAGGGGGGGAAAAACTGTTTTTT. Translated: CASYGTGGEKLFF.

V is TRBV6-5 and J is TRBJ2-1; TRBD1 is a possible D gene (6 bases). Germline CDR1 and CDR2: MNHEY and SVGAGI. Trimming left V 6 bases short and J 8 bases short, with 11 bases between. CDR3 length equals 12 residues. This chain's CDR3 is CASRQQGHEQFF. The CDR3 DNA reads TGTGCCAGCAGGCAACAGGGCCATGAGCAGTTCTTC.

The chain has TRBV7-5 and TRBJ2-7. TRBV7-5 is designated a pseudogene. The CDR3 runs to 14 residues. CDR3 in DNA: TGTGTCAGAAGCCCCTGGTGCCCCTCCTACGAGCAGTACTTC. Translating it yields CVRSPWCPSYEQYF.